This T cell receptor beta chain was documented in a study of blood T cell repertoires in COVID-19. In the authors' workflow: Amplified reference gene primers provided the basis for estimating nucleated cell counts. The repertoire was sequenced with immunoSEQ multiplex PCR; TCRdb's copy has only in-frame clones and lacks some. From that table come the V and J calls and clone size; the DNA was used to work out D and trimming. The data contain about 25,000 clones, roughly 80% of them seen just once; the ten biggest clones take up 40% to 65%. The CDR3 covers 16 residues. This rearrangement joins TRBV21-1 to TRBJ2-3; the table's D call, TRBD1, was not checked against the DNA. TRBV21-1 is a pseudogene segment. The sequence derives from a middle-aged man with active or convalescent COVID-19. The sample comprised peripheral blood. The CDR3 sequence is CASSTTGDNLTDTQYF. The CDR3 nucleotides are TGTGCCAGCAGCACGACAGGGGATAACCTCACAGATACGCAGTATTTT.